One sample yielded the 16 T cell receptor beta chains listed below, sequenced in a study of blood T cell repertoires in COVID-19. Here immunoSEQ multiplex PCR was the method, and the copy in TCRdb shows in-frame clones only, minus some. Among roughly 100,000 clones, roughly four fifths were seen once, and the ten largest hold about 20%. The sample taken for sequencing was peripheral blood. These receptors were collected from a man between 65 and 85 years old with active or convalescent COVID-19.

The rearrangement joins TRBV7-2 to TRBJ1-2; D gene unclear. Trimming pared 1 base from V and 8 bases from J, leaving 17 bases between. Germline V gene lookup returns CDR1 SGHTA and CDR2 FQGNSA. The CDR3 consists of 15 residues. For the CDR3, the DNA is TGTGCCAGCAGCTTAGATCAGGCCACCCGGTACGGCTACACCTTC. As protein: CASSLDQATRYGYTF.

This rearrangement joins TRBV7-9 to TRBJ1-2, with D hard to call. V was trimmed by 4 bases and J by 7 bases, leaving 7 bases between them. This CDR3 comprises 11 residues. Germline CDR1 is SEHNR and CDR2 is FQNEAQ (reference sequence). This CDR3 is CASSSLGGYTF. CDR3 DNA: TGTGCCAGCAGCTCACTCGGTGGCTACACCTTC. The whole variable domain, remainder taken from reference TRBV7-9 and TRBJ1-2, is DTGVSQNPRHKITKRGQNVTFRCDPISEHNRLYWYRQTLGQGPEFLTYFQNEAQLEKSRLLSDRFSAERPKGSFSTLEIQRTEQGDSAMYLCASSSLGGYTFGSGTRLTVV.

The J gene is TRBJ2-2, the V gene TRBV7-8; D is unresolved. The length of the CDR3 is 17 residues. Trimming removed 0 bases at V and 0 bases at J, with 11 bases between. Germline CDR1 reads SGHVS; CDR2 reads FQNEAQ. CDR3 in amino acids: CASSLAARPPNTGELFF. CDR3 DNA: TGTGCCAGCAGCTTAGCGGCTAGACCCCCGAACACCGGGGAGCTGTTTTTT. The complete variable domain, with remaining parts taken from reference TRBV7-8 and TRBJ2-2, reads GAGVSQSPRYKVAKRGQDVALRCDPISGHVSLFWYQQALGQGPEFLTYFQNEAQLDKSGLPSDRFFAERPEGSVSTLKIQRTQQEDSAVYLCASSLAARPPNTGELFFGEGSRLTVL.

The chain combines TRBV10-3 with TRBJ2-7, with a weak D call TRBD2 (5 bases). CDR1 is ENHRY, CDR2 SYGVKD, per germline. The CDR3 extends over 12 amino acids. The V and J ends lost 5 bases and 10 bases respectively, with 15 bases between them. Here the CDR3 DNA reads TGTGCCATCAGTCAGGACGGAGGCGGACAGTACTTC. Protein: CAISQDGGGQYF.

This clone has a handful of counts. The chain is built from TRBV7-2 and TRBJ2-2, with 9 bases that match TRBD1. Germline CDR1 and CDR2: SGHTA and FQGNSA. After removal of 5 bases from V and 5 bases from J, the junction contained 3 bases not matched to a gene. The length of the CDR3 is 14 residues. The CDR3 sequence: CASSEQGATGELFF. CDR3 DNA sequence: TGTGCCAGCAGCGAACAGGGGGCTACCGGGGAGCTGTTTTTT.

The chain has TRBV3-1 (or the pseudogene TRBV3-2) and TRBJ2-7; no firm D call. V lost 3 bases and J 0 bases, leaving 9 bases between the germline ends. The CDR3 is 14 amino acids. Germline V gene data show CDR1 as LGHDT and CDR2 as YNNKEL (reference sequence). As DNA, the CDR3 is TGTGCCAGCAGCCAGCGGCAGAGCTCCTACGAGCAGTACTTC. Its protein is CASSQRQSSYEQYF.

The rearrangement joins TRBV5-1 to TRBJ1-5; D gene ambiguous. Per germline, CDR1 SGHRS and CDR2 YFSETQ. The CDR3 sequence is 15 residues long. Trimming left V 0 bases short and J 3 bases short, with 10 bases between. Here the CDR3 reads CASSLGSSINQPQHF. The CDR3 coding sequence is TGCGCCAGCAGCTTGGGCAGTTCAATCAATCAGCCCCAGCATTTT. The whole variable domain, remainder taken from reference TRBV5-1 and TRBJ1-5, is KAGVTQTPRYLIKTRGQQVTLSCSPISGHRSVSWYQQTPGQGLQFLFEYFSETQRNKGNFPGRFSGRQFSNSRSEMNVSTLELGDSALYLCASSLGSSINQPQHFGDGTRLSIL.

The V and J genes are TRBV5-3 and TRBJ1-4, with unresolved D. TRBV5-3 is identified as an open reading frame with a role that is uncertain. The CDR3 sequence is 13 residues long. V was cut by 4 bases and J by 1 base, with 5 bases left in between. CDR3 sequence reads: CARSLVTNEKLFF. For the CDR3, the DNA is TGTGCCAGAAGCCTCGTAACTAATGAAAAACTGTTTTTT.

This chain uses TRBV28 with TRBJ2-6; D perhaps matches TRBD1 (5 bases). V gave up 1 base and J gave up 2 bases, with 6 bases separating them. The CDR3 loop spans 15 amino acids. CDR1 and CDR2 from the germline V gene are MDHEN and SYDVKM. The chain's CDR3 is CASSLSGTGANVLTF. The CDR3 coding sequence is TGTGCCAGCAGTTTATCAGGGACTGGGGCCAACGTCCTGACTTTC.

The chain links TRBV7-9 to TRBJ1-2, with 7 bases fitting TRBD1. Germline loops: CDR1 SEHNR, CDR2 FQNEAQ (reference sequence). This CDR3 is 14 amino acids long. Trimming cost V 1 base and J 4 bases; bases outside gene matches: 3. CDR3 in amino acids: CASSLEGTVYGYTF. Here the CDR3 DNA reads TGTGCCAGCAGCTTAGAAGGGACAGTCTATGGCTACACCTTC.

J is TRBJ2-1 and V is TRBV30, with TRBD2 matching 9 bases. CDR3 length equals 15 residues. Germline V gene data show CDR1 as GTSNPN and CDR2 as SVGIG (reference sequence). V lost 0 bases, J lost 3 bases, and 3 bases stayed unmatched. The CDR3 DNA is TGTGCCTGGAGTGTACAAGCGGGGGGCTACAATGAGCAGTTCTTC. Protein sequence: CAWSVQAGGYNEQFF.

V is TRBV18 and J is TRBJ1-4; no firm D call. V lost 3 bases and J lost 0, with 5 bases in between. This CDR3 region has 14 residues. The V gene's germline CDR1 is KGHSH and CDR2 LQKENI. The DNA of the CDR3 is TGTGCCAGCTCACCCGGTGCAACTAATGAAAAACTGTTTTTT. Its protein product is CASSPGATNEKLFF.

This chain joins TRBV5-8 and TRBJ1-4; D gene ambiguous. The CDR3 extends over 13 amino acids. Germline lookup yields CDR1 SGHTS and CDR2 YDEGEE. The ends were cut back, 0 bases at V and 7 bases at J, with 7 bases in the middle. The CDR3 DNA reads TGTGCCAGCAGCTTGGGGCAGGCTGAAAAACTGTTTTTT. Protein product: CASSLGQAEKLFF.

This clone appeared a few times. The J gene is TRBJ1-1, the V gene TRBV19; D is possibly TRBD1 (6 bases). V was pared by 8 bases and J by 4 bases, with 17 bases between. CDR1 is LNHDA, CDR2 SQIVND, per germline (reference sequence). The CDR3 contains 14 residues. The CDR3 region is CASHPGHPSTEAFF. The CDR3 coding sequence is TGTGCCAGTCACCCGGGACATCCCTCCACTGAAGCTTTCTTT.

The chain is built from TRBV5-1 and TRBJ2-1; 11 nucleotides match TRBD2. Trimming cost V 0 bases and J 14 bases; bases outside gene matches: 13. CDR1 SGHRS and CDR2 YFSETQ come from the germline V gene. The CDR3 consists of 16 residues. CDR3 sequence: CASSLVEGLAGLEKFF. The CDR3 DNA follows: TGCGCCAGCAGCTTGGTGGAAGGACTAGCGGGTTTGGAGAAGTTCTTC.

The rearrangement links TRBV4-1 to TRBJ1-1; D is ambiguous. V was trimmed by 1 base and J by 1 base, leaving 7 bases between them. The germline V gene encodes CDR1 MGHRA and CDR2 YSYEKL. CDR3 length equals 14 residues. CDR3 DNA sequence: TGCGCCAGCAGCCAAGGGTACAGGAACACTGAAGCTTTCTTT. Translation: CASSQGYRNTEAFF.